Listed below are T cell receptor beta chains from one sample, sequenced in a study of CD8+ T cells in alopecia areata. Using immunoSEQ multiplex PCR, the repertoire was profiled, and TCRdb retains in-frame clones only, with some absent. The sample gives roughly 23,000 clones, about 47% of which show up once; 31% is in the top ten. The specimen sequenced was NKG2D-high CD8+ T cells sorted from blood. Receptor source: a human donor with alopecia areata. CDR3s include the opening cysteine and the closing phenylalanine or tryptophan. A D gene is named only where the DNA matches it firmly. Expanded clones get a size class; other rows say once, few or many, or leave the size out.

-	TRBV27	once	TRBJ2-7	CASTHLASLPREQYF	TGTGCCAGCACTCACTTAGCATCCCTTCCTCGGGAGCAGTACTTC
TRBD2	TRBV29-1	-	TRBJ2-3	CSVVGGLAGMTDTQYF	TGCAGCGTCGTAGGGGGACTAGCGGGTATGACAGATACGCAGTATTTT
TRBD1	TRBV9	-	TRBJ2-5	CASSDGQGPETQYF	TGTGCCAGCAGCGACGGACAGGGGCCGGAGACCCAGTACTTC
TRBD1	TRBV7-3	-	TRBJ2-1	CASSLGQGRGDEQFF	TGTGCCAGCAGCCTTGGACAGGGCAGAGGGGATGAGCAGTTCTTC
-	TRBV7-9	-	TRBJ1-1	CASSLTSGGYTEAFF	TGTGCCAGCAGCTTAACGTCGGGGGGGTATACTGAAGCTTTCTTT
-	TRBV6-1	-	TRBJ1-1	CASSVQGRNTEAFF	TGTGCCAGCAGTGTCCAGGGCCGGAACACTGAAGCTTTCTTT
-	TRBV29-1	-	TRBJ2-1	CSVLKGSSYNEQFF	TGCAGCGTTCTAAAGGGCAGCTCCTACAATGAGCAGTTCTTC
-	TRBV5-6	-	TRBJ2-7	CASFLSTGSYEQYF	TGTGCCAGCTTCCTCTCTACGGGTTCCTACGAGCAGTACTTC
TRBD1	TRBV19	-	TRBJ1-5	CASSTYRGLIQPQHF	TGTGCCAGTAGTACATACAGGGGGCTGATTCAGCCCCAGCATTTT
-	TRBV5-1	-	TRBJ1-2	CASSAPDYGYTF	TGCGCCAGCAGCGCACCCGACTATGGCTACACCTTC
-	TRBV6-6	-	TRBJ1-2	CASGGQGLTYYGYTF	TGTGCCAGCGGTGGTCAGGGCCTAACGTACTATGGCTACACCTTC
TRBD1	TRBV28	-	TRBJ1-3	CASSPGTGGVNTIYF	TGTGCCAGCAGTCCAGGGACAGGAGGTGTGAACACCATATATTTT
TRBD1	TRBV7-9	few	TRBJ2-1	CASSYTTGQIYNEQFF	TGTGCCAGCAGCTACACCACGGGACAGATCTACAATGAGCAGTTCTTC
-	TRBV11-2	-	TRBJ2-6	CASRSRDSGANVLTF	TGTGCCAGCAGATCTAGAGACTCTGGGGCCAACGTCCTGACTTTC
-	TRBV28	-	TRBJ2-1	CASSLGEQFF	TGTGCCAGCAGTCTAGGTGAGCAGTTCTTC
-	TRBV19	-	TRBJ1-4	CASNRETEKLFF	TGTGCCAGTAATCGTGAGACGGAAAAACTGTTTTTT
-	TRBV7-9	few	TRBJ2-5	CASSYADPGRTQYF	TGTGCCAGCAGCTATGCAGATCCGGGAAGGACCCAGTACTTC
-	TRBV27	-	TRBJ2-7	CASSFGQGAEQYF	TGTGCCAGCAGTTTCGGCCAGGGAGCCGAGCAGTACTTC
-	TRBV2	-	TRBJ2-6	CASGASISGANVLTF	TGTGCCAGCGGGGCTTCGATATCTGGGGCCAACGTCCTGACTTTC
TRBD2	TRBV13	-	TRBJ2-1	CASSKTRTSGRENEQFF	TGTGCCAGCAGCAAAACCCGGACTAGCGGGAGGGAAAATGAGCAGTTCTTC
-	TRBV29-1	-	TRBJ2-1	CSGEERDNEQFF	TGCAGCGGGGAGGAACGCGACAATGAGCAGTTCTTC
TRBD2	TRBV28	-	TRBJ2-5	CAARPGTSGYQETQYF	TGTGCCGCCAGGCCCGGGACTAGCGGTTACCAAGAGACCCAGTACTTC
-	TRBV27	-	TRBJ2-3	CASSPAAFTTDTQYF	TGTGCCAGCAGCCCCGCGGCCTTTACCACAGATACGCAGTATTTT
-	TRBV28	few	TRBJ2-7	CASSLGGYEQYF	TGTGCCAGCAGTTTAGGGGGGTACGAGCAGTACTTC
-	TRBV7-9	-	TRBJ1-1	CASSLETTEAFF	TGTGCCAGCAGCTTAGAGACGACTGAAGCTTTCTTT
-	TRBV4-1	-	TRBJ2-7	CASSQVARLRSEQYF	TGCGCCAGCAGCCAAGTCGCTCGACTAAGGAGCGAGCAGTACTTC
TRBD2	TRBV11-3	-	TRBJ2-6	CASSLREGAGANVLTF	TGTGCCAGCAGCTTGAGGGAGGGTGCTGGGGCCAACGTCCTGACTTTC
-	TRBV28	-	TRBJ2-2	CASSFQGSTGELFF	TGTGCCAGCAGTTTTCAAGGGTCCACCGGGGAGCTGTTTTTT
-	TRBV4-2	medium-sized	TRBJ2-1	CASSQDLFEQFF	TGTGCCAGCAGCCAAGATCTGTTTGAGCAGTTCTTC
TRBD2	TRBV7-3	medium-sized	TRBJ2-1	CASSSTGTSGSYEQFF	TGTGCCAGCAGCTCTACCGGGACTAGCGGGAGTTATGAGCAGTTCTTC
-	TRBV27	-	TRBJ1-1	CASSSLSTNTEAFF	TGTGCCAGCAGTTCCCTTTCCACGAACACTGAAGCTTTCTTT
-	TRBV11-2	few	TRBJ2-3	CASSRDYSTDTQYF	TGTGCCAGCAGCCGAGACTACTCCACAGATACGCAGTATTTT
-	TRBV9	-	TRBJ1-1	CASSEDKNTEAFF	TGTGCCAGCAGCGAAGATAAGAACACTGAAGCTTTCTTT
-	TRBV9	-	TRBJ1-1	CASSAGDMNTEAFF	TGTGCCAGCAGCGCTGGCGATATGAACACTGAAGCTTTCTTT
-	TRBV7-9	-	TRBJ1-1	CASSLDNTEAFF	TGTGCCAGCAGCTTAGACAACACTGAAGCTTTCTTT
TRBD2	TRBV27	-	TRBJ2-1	CASSFTRTSGSGEQFF	TGTGCCAGCAGTTTTACGCGCACTAGCGGGAGCGGTGAGCAGTTCTTC
-	TRBV16	many	TRBJ2-4	CASSHNPQNTKNIQYF	TGTGCCAGCAGCCACAACCCCCAGAACACTAAAAACATTCAGTACTTC
-	TRBV4-2	many	TRBJ1-1	CASSQDHTPGLFTVEAFF	TGTGCCAGCAGCCAAGACCACACACCGGGTCTTTTTACCGTAGAAGCTTTCTTT
-	TRBV7-2	many	TRBJ2-3	CASSSPILAGDTQYF	TGTGCCAGCAGCTCCCCGATTCTGGCCGGGGATACGCAGTATTTT
TRBD2	TRBV27	-	TRBJ2-2	CASSYGLAGGPGGELFF	TGTGCCAGCAGTTACGGACTAGCGGGAGGGCCCGGCGGGGAGCTGTTTTTT